This T cell receptor beta chain was identified during a study of chemoradiotherapy in HPV16-positive cancers. Study-level results: HPV-responsive T-cell expansion during chemoradiotherapy was linked to improved recurrence-free survival in HPV16-positive patients.

Produced via immunoSEQ multiplex PCR; TCRdb's table is partial and in-frame only. The table includes tens of thousands of clones, around 90% detected once. A word on this clone: Its antigen remains unidentified.

Losses at the gene ends were 0 bases for V and 6 bases for J; bases not matched to a gene: 8. CDR3 length: 16 residues. Germline-derived CDR1 and CDR2 are LGHNA and YSLEER. The TCR originated in a human donor with HPV-associated anogenital cancer. The sample consisted of blood, taken from a patient who underwent chemoradiotherapy. The rearrangement uses TRBV4-3 and TRBJ1-1; 9 positions agree with TRBD1. CDR3 protein: CASSQDWNRGRPEAFF. The CDR3 coding sequence is TGCGCCAGCAGCCAAGATTGGAACAGGGGGCGACCTGAAGCTTTCTTT.